The clone carrying this T cell receptor (beta chain) was detected many times. Antigen specificity is unknown. These data are taken from a study of regulatory T cells in long-lasting Graves disease. Germline CDR1 SGHRS, CDR2 YFSETQ. V lost 0 bases to trimming and J lost 1 base, with 14 bases between them. The CDR3 consists of 17 residues. Time point here: newly diagnosed GD, antithyroid drugs for less than 3 months. TCR sequences were obtained from RNA taken from PBMCs. Findings and caveats of the study: Persistent Graves' patients showed less TCR diversity than newly diagnosed ones.

Through Arm-PCR of CDR3 regions and iRepertoire HTBI primers, TCR beta libraries were built. In TCRdb, the multiplex PCR reads were re-called with MiXCR into one record per CDR3 protein. The sample yields roughly 350,000 distinct CDR3 sequences, around 15% seen once. In addition, the sample was reused for a study of T cells in Graves' hyperthyroidism and ophthalmopathy. That paper notes: Using the HTBI primer set, a first-round RT-PCR was run on the TCR CDR3. Stable hyperthyroidism was separated from ophthalmopathy by a model based on 13 V-J features.

This TCR came from a young woman with Graves disease. The sample in question was peripheral blood mononuclear cells (PBMCs), obtained at new diagnosis, from a patient treated with antithyroid drugs. The chain has TRBV5-1 and TRBJ2-1; tentatively, D is TRBD2 (6 bases). The CDR3 loop reads CASSLAFGGRSYNEQFF. The CDR3 DNA reads TGCGCCAGCAGCTTGGCCTTTGGAGGGAGATCCTACAATGAGCAGTTCTTC.